The subject of this entry is one T cell receptor (beta chain). This clone was recorded a few times. No antigen is known for it. Base qualities are not provided; no much larger clone lies one nucleotide away. The sample belongs to a study of cytomegalovirus exposure and HLA in healthy donors (dated by TCRdb to 2016 to 2017). Describing the broader study: An earlier analysis of roughly 570 of the donors reported approximately 280 Gb of sequence data and some 110 million unique TCR beta sequences obtained from about 170 million T cells. Roughly 300 gigabases of sequencing data and 80 million or so unique TCR sequences were included in an early release covering about 700 HLA-typed donors. The genetic ancestry cluster associated with self-reported Caucasian donors included approximately 85% of the roughly 410 genotyped donors. The study aimed to test whether cataloging public T cell receptors could reveal signatures of past pathogen exposure. The study profiled the T cell repertoires of some 610 subjects by immunosequencing and related them to cytomegalovirus serostatus. Besides the first cohort of 500 to 700 subjects, a separate validation cohort made up of about 120 different subjects was used. High-throughput TCR immunosequencing, statistical association of individual TCRs with disease status, and machine learning were combined to predict cytomegalovirus infection status. A later analysis re-analyzed previously published TCR beta repertoires from roughly 600 donors and added high-resolution HLA genotyping to study TCR occurrence patterns. In the later analysis, no new phenotypic data were used to find candidate immune exposures; instead, reliance was placed on TCR beta sequences and their occurrence across donors. In an earlier analysis of 587 of the donors, high-throughput TCR beta sequencing was used to judge whether each TCR beta V gene segment behaved as functional or pseudogenic. Donor age, sex, ethnicity and CMV serostatus were compiled together with the repertoire data. Genome-wide SNP genotypes for about three fifths of the roughly 670 donors were used in a later genetic analysis, which treated that subset as a discovery cohort. Every repertoire in the discovery cohort had been generated on one and the same sequencing platform. Class I and class II HLA loci were covered by the typing at four-digit resolution. The number of typed donors differed by locus: about 620-630 for A, B, C, DRB1 and DQB1; approximately 520 for DQA1; about 600 for DPA1; and around 490 for DPB1. Because of strong linkage in the cohort, 5 or 6 DR-DQ haplotypes were treated as single units for association and clustering. Among roughly 400 genotyped donors of the cohort, an average of roughly 230,000 unique TCR beta nucleotide sequences was sequenced per donor, of which about 18% were non-productive. Broad study findings and their caveats: According to a later analysis, most CMV-associated TCR beta chains appeared to be HLA-restricted, and the HLA associations seemed to be driven largely by CMV exposure. At a false discovery rate of 0.05, a later analysis linked 16,000 or so TCR beta sequences to specific HLA alleles. Correlated functional status among segregating V segments might be attributable to linkage disequilibrium, but an unknown experimental factor could not be ruled out. Cytomegalovirus status was reported to be diagnosed by the classifier with high specificity and sensitivity in both the original and validation cohorts. A later analysis found that HLA-associated TCR beta chains were more clonally expanded and had lower generation probabilities than equally common non-associated chains. A group of highly shared sequence variants was considered likely to be a technical artifact of the sequencing pipeline. Because the 87-base-pair reads could not distinguish some IMGT-functional V segments, including TRBV6-2 and TRBV6-3, those segments were excluded. In a later genetic analysis, a missense DCLRE1C variant was associated with V-gene and J-gene trimming of TCR beta chains, and the association was replicated in an independent cohort. A further reported finding was that TCR beta sequences accurately predicted the HLA-A and HLA-B alleles for most subjects in the first cohort. Compared with the 666-donor mean, donors in an Asian-associated ancestry cluster had fewer N-insertions in productive TCRs, according to a later genetic analysis. According to the authors, the approach could potentially be generalized to other disease states and immunological phenotypes. When HLA alleles, especially DR and DQ, strongly co-occurred, TCR associations were difficult to assign to individual alleles. According to a later analysis, TCR association rates differed among HLA loci, with DRB1 alleles showing the most associated TCRs and HLA-C alleles showing the fewest. In the study, roughly 160 TCR beta chains were listed as associated with cytomegalovirus. Broadly in line with IMGT annotations, most TCR beta V segments showed up in productive rearrangements about 87% or about 30% of the time in an earlier analysis of 450 to 750 of the donors. Presence/absence analyses assumed roughly uniform sequencing depth across donors, an assumption that may not hold. Three of the identified cytomegalovirus-associated TCR beta chains were confirmed in vitro to be specific for cytomegalovirus antigens. Several of the top co-occurrence clusters appeared to be linked to parvovirus B19, influenza, CMV and Epstein-Barr virus, according to a later analysis. The cohort was sequenced for TCR beta chains only, and without alpha or paired-chain data the features that could be detected were limited. Because counts were too low, approximately 15 rarely observed V segments, including chromosome 9 orphons, were excluded from the earlier analysis of 587 of the donors. Because some donors lacked HLA typing at each locus, the association tests relied only on the typed subset. The only immune exposure information available for the cohort was CMV serostatus. Most TCR sequences were observed very rarely across donors, whereas some public TCRs were present in many individuals.

The cohort was made up of 666 healthy bone marrow donors. Cohort members were all nominally healthy when sampled, although unrecorded immune exposures were likely present. The donor was CMV seropositive and belonged to the group of around 300 seropositive cohort members. A peripheral blood sample was provided by each donor, and peripheral blood mononuclear cells were used for TCR beta sequencing. The Qiagen DNeasy Blood Extraction Kit was used to extract genomic DNA from the blood cell samples. The germline ends are 10 bases apart after V is trimmed by 6 bases and J by 2 bases. The CDR3 has 14 amino acids, counting the end cysteine and phenylalanine. CDR3 DNA only is kept here, 42 bases in frame from base 1. CDR1 and CDR2 are drawn from the germline V gene: MNHNS, SASEGT. Library generation was performed with the immunoSEQ multiplex PCR assay. A mixture of 60 forward primers for TCR Vbeta segments and 13 reverse primers for TCR Jbeta segments was used in the multiplex PCR. Amplification of the CDR3 region of rearranged TCR beta genes was performed with a multiplex PCR assay on genomic DNA. The Illumina HiSeq System was used to sequence the amplified TCR beta libraries as 87-base-pair reads. In the authors' own workflow: A later analysis counted 65 million to 90 million unique TCR beta chains across the 700 or so repertoires, and 9 million to 14 million of these chains were shared by at least two donors. To remove PCR and sequencing errors, raw reads were error-corrected and collapsed into unique sequences using a nearest-neighbor algorithm that merged closely related sequences. CDR3 sequences were aligned to IMGT reference sequences to assign V, D and J gene segments. For a sequence to be retained, at least a six-nucleotide match to both a V gene segment and a J gene segment was required. A rearrangement counted as productive if the CDR3 had no stop codons and remained in frame with V and J, and every other rearrangement counted as non-productive. Following IMGT convention, CDR3 was defined as the stretch from the second conserved V-encoded cysteine up to the conserved J-encoded phenylalanine. In an earlier analysis of approximately 590 of the donors, sequences lacking an unambiguous match to a single V gene segment were excluded. In an earlier analysis of several hundred of the donors, V segments were called functional above 56.7% productive rearrangements and were called segregating when the between-donor standard deviation exceeded 5%. A statistical classification framework was built to diagnose cytomegalovirus status from the catalog of TCR beta chain sequences. V and J gene assignment, in a later analysis, came from comparing TCR nucleotide sequences with IMGT/GENE-DB human TR gene sequences. The TCRdist pipeline was used in a later analysis to assign CDR3 sequences and most-parsimonious VDJ recombination scenarios. In a later analysis, every TCR beta chain was defined by the combination of its CDR3 amino acid sequence and its V-gene family, and reads without a unique V-gene family were dropped. A later analysis removed nearly 600 highly shared, low-generation-probability nucleotide sequences to deal with suspected cross-contamination and a sequencing artifact. In a later analysis, a clonal expansion index was calculated for each public chain from normalized within-repertoire ranks of inferred template counts. Generation probabilities in a later analysis came from a VDJ recombination model fitted to out-of-frame rearrangements, and those results were checked against IGoR. In a later analysis, TCR-TCR, TCR-HLA and TCR-CMV co-occurrence was scored with hypergeometric tests, and a repertoire-size bias correction was applied to TCR pairs. To estimate false discovery rates, a later analysis permuted the HLA or CMV assignments 20 times. In a later analysis, co-occurring TCRs were grouped with DBSCAN, and TCRdist sequence similarity was added when clustering was performed within HLA-allele-positive subsets. For co-occurrence clustering, repertoires with fewer than 30,000 or more than 120,000 public chains were excluded, along with several repertoires with anomalous nucleotide sharing. Not all clones reach the TCRdb copy of this immuneACCESS table, which keeps in-frame sequences only. Checked studies attribute under half of the gap to unresolved V genes and leave the rest unexplained. The DNA gave D and trimming, while V, J and clone size come from that table. In this sample the table shows around 150,000 clones, roughly 8.8% of which occur a single time. The ten largest clones take up about 7.5% of the sample.

The rearrangement joined TRBV6-1 to TRBJ1-4, with a tentative D gene TRBD1 over 6 matching bases. What was sequenced was PBMCs. This clonotype was obtained from a woman aged 40 to 50 in good health and CMV-seropositive. The CDR3 reads as follows: CASRRQETNEKLFF. The bases read TGTGCCAGCAGGAGACAGGAGACTAATGAAAAACTGTTTTTT.